Listed here is a single TCR beta chain. Sequencing was performed with immunoSEQ multiplex PCR; in TCRdb, only in-frame clones are kept and a portion is missing. The data contain roughly 70,000 clones, roughly 92% of them singletons. The data are from a study of T cell changes during pregnancy in multiple sclerosis. V was shortened by 4 bases and J by 3 bases, with 10 bases between the two germline ends. Germline V gives CDR1 MNHEY, CDR2 SMNVEV (reference sequence). The CDR3 contains 14 residues. The material was peripheral blood, obtained in the third trimester of pregnancy. This clonotype originated in a female donor in good health, enrolled as a control in a pregnancy study. J is TRBJ2-1 and V is TRBV27; D remains unclear. The CDR3 region has the DNA TGTGCCAGCAGTTCCAACTCATTCTACAATGAGCAGTTCTTC. Protein product: CASSSNSFYNEQFF.